A selection of T cell receptor beta chains follows, all from one sample in a study of shared clonotypes between healthy human individuals. The method was immunoSEQ multiplex PCR; TCRdb's version includes in-frame clones alone and lacks a portion of them. The sample has 2 million to 2.5 million clones, less than 95% seen once; the top ten hold 0.9% to 1.3%. Sequencing was done on a sample of naive CD8+ T cells sorted from blood. The receptors originated from a man between 18 and 29 years old in good health. CDR3s include the opening cysteine and the closing phenylalanine or tryptophan. Each record gives: D gene, J gene, clone size, V gene, CDR3 protein, CDR3 DNA. D genes are given only for firm matches. The size entry is marked missing in some rows and otherwise reads once, few, many or a size class.

. TRBJ2-7 few TRBV13 CASSLLSTYEQYF TGTGCCAGCAGCTTACTGTCGACCTACGAGCAGTACTTC
TRBD1 TRBJ2-7 . TRBV6-6 CASRVGQGYPQYF TGTGCCAGCAGGGTTGGACAGGGTTATCCCCAGTACTTC
TRBD1 TRBJ1-5 . TRBV5-6 CASSPRTGRSNQPQHF TGTGCCAGCAGCCCGAGGACAGGCCGGAGCAATCAGCCCCAGCATTTT
. TRBJ2-5 . TRBV18 CASSRPEETQYF TGTGCCAGCTCACGGCCAGAAGAGACCCAGTACTTC
TRBD1 TRBJ2-1 . TRBV23-1 CASSQWTGGKNEQFF TGCGCCAGCAGTCAATGGACAGGGGGCAAGAATGAGCAGTTCTTC
TRBD2 TRBJ2-5 . TRBV6-1 CAIAAGEETQYF TGTGCGATAGCAGCGGGAGAGGAGACCCAGTACTTC
TRBD1 TRBJ1-2 . TRBV27 CANPLGGQDDGYTF TGTGCCAACCCCCTAGGGGGACAGGATGATGGCTACACCTTC
. TRBJ2-1 once TRBV13 CASSIGLHAYNEQFF TGTGCCAGCAGCATAGGACTCCACGCCTACAATGAGCAGTTCTTC
. TRBJ2-7 . TRBV29-1 CSVGGSGSSYEQYF TGCAGCGTCGGGGGAAGCGGAAGCTCCTACGAGCAGTACTTC
. TRBJ2-2 . TRBV11-1 CASTTPNTGELFF TGTGCCAGCACCACCCCGAACACCGGGGAGCTGTTTTTT
. TRBJ2-3 . TRBV5-4 CASSSSRGASPDTQYF TGTGCCAGCAGCTCCTCTCGCGGGGCCTCCCCAGATACGCAGTATTTT
. TRBJ2-5 . TRBV5-4 CASLGPEETQYF TGTGCCAGCCTGGGACCAGAAGAGACCCAGTACTTC
TRBD2 TRBJ2-1 . TRBV5-1 CASSLELAGGYYNEQFF TGCGCCAGCAGCTTGGAGCTAGCGGGAGGATACTACAATGAGCAGTTCTTC
TRBD2 TRBJ2-6 . TRBV6-1 CASSEPLWREMSGANVLTF TGTGCCAGCAGTGAACCCCTGTGGCGGGAGATGTCTGGGGCCAACGTCCTGACTTTC
. TRBJ2-1 . TRBV5-1 CASSLGGGPYNEQFF TGCGCCAGCAGCTTGGGAGGCGGTCCTTACAATGAGCAGTTCTTC
. TRBJ1-2 . TRBV6-5 CASSPSGPPNYGYTF TGTGCCAGCAGTCCGTCCGGGCCCCCTAACTATGGCTACACCTTC
. TRBJ1-4 . TRBV13 CASSAERTAEPSTNEKLFF TGTGCCAGCAGCGCCGAACGGACGGCGGAACCCTCAACTAATGAAAAACTGTTTTTT
. TRBJ1-2 . TRBV13 CASSLGTENYGYTF TGTGCCAGCAGCTTAGGGACAGAAAACTATGGCTACACCTTC
TRBD1 TRBJ1-2 . TRBV7-2 CASSFPGQDFYGYTF TGTGCCAGCAGCTTCCCGGGACAGGACTTCTATGGCTACACCTTC
. TRBJ2-1 . TRBV11-2 CASSSLSNEQFF TGTGCCAGCAGCTCCCTATCCAATGAGCAGTTCTTC
. TRBJ2-1 . TRBV7-9 CASSLGRGAHNEQFF TGTGCCAGCAGCTTAGGGCGTGGCGCACACAATGAGCAGTTCTTC
. TRBJ1-2 once TRBV2 CASSAPSGVNYGYTF TGTGCCAGCAGTGCCCCCAGCGGAGTAAACTATGGCTACACCTTC
. TRBJ2-5 . TRBV15 CATSRDQGLETQYF TGTGCCACCAGCAGAGACCAGGGTTTGGAGACCCAGTACTTC
. TRBJ1-1 once TRBV29-1 CSVWASEAFF TGCAGCGTTTGGGCGTCAGAAGCTTTCTTT
TRBD2 TRBJ2-7 . TRBV4-1 CASSQDLASGKYEQYF TGCGCCAGCAGCCAAGATTTAGCTAGCGGGAAGTACGAGCAGTACTTC